The sequence of this T cell receptor beta chain was determined in a study of cytomegalovirus exposure and HLA in healthy donors. The V end lost 4 bases, the J end lost 2 bases, and 3 bases lay between the germline ends. The CDR3 extends over 11 amino acids. Germline CDR1 reads SGHRS; CDR2 reads YFSETQ. Findings and caveats of the study: 87-base-pair reads could not separate some V segments, including TRBV6-2 and TRBV6-3. Clonal expansion was found to be greater in HLA-associated TCR beta chains than in equally common others in a later analysis. Many donors carried some public TCRs, although rarity characterized most TCR sequences.

In regard to this clone: Its specificity is not known.

Amplification used 60 Vbeta primers and 13 Jbeta primers. The protocol was immunoSEQ multiplex PCR, while the TCRdb copy is restricted to in-frame clones and leaves out a portion. Among over 90,000 clones, about four fifths were seen once, and the ten largest hold 11% to 15%. There were likely unrecorded immune exposures, though donors were nominally healthy when sampled. The source is a woman in her sixties or seventies in good health and CMV-seropositive. This chain uses TRBV5-1 with TRBJ2-5; the D is unclear. The specimen sequenced was PBMCs. CDR3 sequence reads: CASSVQETQYF. The CDR3 DNA follows: TGCGCCAGCAGCGTACAAGAGACCCAGTACTTC.